Listed here is a single T cell receptor (beta chain). It may be a read error: a sequence one base away is much more abundant. Every molecule of TCR cDNA had its own unique molecular identifier. TCRdb recomputed calls from the 5' RACE reads with MiXCR, one row per CDR3 protein. The sample has roughly 38,000 distinct CDR3 sequences, 3.1% seen once; the top ten hold 35% to 40%. The data are from a study of spatial heterogeneity in lung cancer. About the study: Detection of beta-chain sequences consistently exceeded that of alpha-chain sequences.

The CDR3 has 14 amino acids. Germline values: CDR1 SGHRS, CDR2 YFSETQ. Specified time point: sample taken at primary tumor resection. Tumor, nontumor lung or frozen PBMC supplied whole RNA that was sequenced unsorted. This clonotype originated in a male donor with early-stage non-small cell lung cancer. Sequences were derived from normal lung tissue next to the tumor, sampled at surgery. V usage is TRBV5-1 and J usage is TRBJ2-7; 10 bases agree with TRBD2. CDR3 residues: CDSSPGTSVYEQYF. CDR3 nucleotides: TGCGACAGCAGCCCCGGGACTAGCGTCTACGAGCAGTACTTC.